This T cell receptor (beta chain) appears in the sequencing data of a study of cytomegalovirus exposure and HLA in healthy donors. The wider study: The study's early data release held approximately 91 million unique TCRs from HLA-typed donors.

Vbeta (60) and Jbeta (13) primers were used in the PCR. Generated by immunoSEQ multiplex PCR, the TCRdb table keeps only in-frame clones and is missing some. The sample shows 200,000 to 250,000 clones, more than 60% of them seen only once. Germline-derived CDR1 and CDR2 are SGHDN and FVKESK. The CDR3 consists of 12 residues. Trimming took 0 bases from V and 8 from J, leaving 7 bases between them. Sequenced material: PBMCs. This clonotype was sampled from a woman aged 55 to 70 in good health and CMV-seropositive. The rearrangement links TRBV14 to TRBJ1-2; D unclear. The CDR3 DNA is TGTGCCAGCAGCCAAGATCGAGGGGGCTACACCTTC. This translates into CASSQDRGGYTF. Together with reference TRBV14 and TRBJ1-2, the CDR3 gives the full variable domain: EAGVTQFPSHSVIEKGQTVTLRCDPISGHDNLYWYRRVMGKEIKFLLHFVKESKQDESGMPNNRFLAERTGGTYSTLKVQPAELEDSGVYFCASSQDRGGYTFGSGTRLTVV.